These 13 T cell receptor beta chains share one sample of origin, sequenced in a study of CD8+CD57+ T cells in acquired aplastic anemia. Investigators profiled TCR beta VDJ and CDR3 from genomic DNA template. TCRdb called the reads again in MiXCR, with one record for every CDR3 protein. The sample records hundreds of thousands of distinct CDR3 sequences, 55% to 75% being singletons. Sequenced: sorted CD4+, CD8+, or CD8+CD57+ T cells (not recorded which) from PBMCs. The receptors shown here come from a human donor in good health, serving as a control.

The chain has TRBV15 and TRBJ1-5, with TRBD1 as a possible D gene (5 bases). V dropped 4 bases and J dropped 2 bases, with 12 bases sitting between them. Germline-derived CDR1 and CDR2 are LNHNV and YYDKDF (reference sequence). CDR3 length: 15 amino acids. The CDR3 coding sequence is TGTGCCACCAGCAAAGCCCGGGACGGCAATCAGCCCCAGCATTTT. The encoded protein is CATSKARDGNQPQHF.

In the case of this clonotype: One end of the junction varies from germline; a read error may be responsible. This chain uses TRBV25-1 with TRBJ2-3, with a tentative D call TRBD2 (7 bases). Germline values: CDR1 MGHDK, CDR2 SYGVNS. The CDR3 has 15 residues. CDR3 sequence reads: CASSPEAGAVDTQYF. DNA of the CDR3: TGCGCCAGCAGCCCGGAGGCGGGGGCGGTAGATACGCAGTATTTT.

As to this clonotype: A much bigger clone sits one base away, suggesting this may be a read error. The V gene is TRBV10-3, the J gene TRBJ1-1; D gene ambiguous. Per the germline V gene, CDR1 is ENHRY and CDR2 is SYGVKD. The CDR3 covers 14 residues. Trimming removed 5 bases at V and 3 bases at J, with 13 bases between. The CDR3 sequence: CAISPRAGYTEAFF. The CDR3 bases are TGTGCCATCAGTCCTAGGGCAGGCTACACTGAAGCTTTCTTT.

This clonotype was counted once. The J gene is TRBJ2-7, the V gene TRBV16, with D tentatively TRBD1 (5 bases). Gene TRBJ1-2 matches the end of the DNA better, so the J call may be wrong. This CDR3 has 14 amino acids. Germline CDR1 reads KGHSY; CDR2 reads FQNENV. CDR3 bases: TGTGCCAGCAGCCAAGGCAGGGTAATCTATGGCTACACCTTC. Its protein product is CASSQGRVIYGYTF.

A word on this clonotype: Because it lacks the conserved phenylalanine or tryptophan at the end, this CDR3 is likely a read error. V gene TRBV12-3 or TRBV12-4 combines with J gene TRBJ1-2; 7 bases match TRBD1. This CDR3 spans 12 amino acids. J lost 3 bases, V lost 6 bases, and 1 base had no gene match. The CDR3, as DNA: TGTGCCAGCAGCGGACAGGACTATGGCTACACCCTC. Translated: CASSGQDYGYTL.

Regarding this clonotype: An end of the junction differs from the germline gene, which may be a read error. The rearrangement uses TRBV14 and TRBJ2-5, with D tentatively TRBD2 (5 bases). The CDR3 loop spans 15 amino acids. Germline CDR1 SGHDN, CDR2 FVKESK. CDR3 nucleotides: TGTGCCAGCGGCCAAGATCTGCGGGCCCAAGAGACCCAGTACTTC. Translating it yields CASGQDLRAQETQYF.

This clonotype was observed at least ten times. This chain joins TRBV20-1 and TRBJ2-3; no firm D call. The CDR3 is made up of 15 amino acids. The germline CDR1 and CDR2 sequences are DFQATT and SNEGSKA (reference sequence). The V end was cut by 0 bases, the J end by 1 base, with 11 bases between. The DNA for the CDR3 is TGCAGTGCTAGAGACCCCGGTATCCGCACAGATACGCAGTATTTT. Amino acid sequence: CSARDPGIRTDTQYF.

This chain joins TRBV12-3 or TRBV12-4 and TRBJ2-7, with 10 nucleotides matching TRBD2. The V gene end was trimmed by 5 bases and the J gene end by 4 bases; junction bases not matched to a gene: 8. The CDR3 has 15 residues. The CDR3 coding sequence is TGTGCCAGCAGTCGGAGTGGACTAGCGGAGTACGAGCAGTACTTC. As protein: CASSRSGLAEYEQYF.

This chain joins TRBV10-1 and TRBJ2-2; D remains unclear. V was trimmed by 2 bases and J by 5 bases, leaving 9 bases between them. The germline gives CDR1 WNHNN, CDR2 SYGVQD (reference sequence). This CDR3 is built from 14 residues. The CDR3 region is CASSERVGTGELFF. CDR3 DNA: TGCGCCAGCAGTGAGCGCGTAGGGACCGGGGAGCTGTTTTTT.

CDR3: CAISEFGGGYTF. Written as DNA, the CDR3 is TGTGCCATCAGTGAGTTCGGGGGTGGCTACACCTTC. This chain links TRBV10-3 with TRBJ1-2; D possibly corresponds to TRBD1 (5 bases). The germline CDR1 and CDR2 sequences are ENHRY and SYGVKD. The V end was cut by 1 base, the J end by 7 bases, with 7 bases between. The CDR3 covers 12 residues.

This clonotype was recorded many times. V is TRBV30 and J is TRBJ2-3; D ambiguous. The germline gives CDR1 GTSNPN, CDR2 SVGIG (reference sequence). The V end was cut by 3 bases, the J end by 4 bases, with 17 bases between. This CDR3 comprises 15 residues. This CDR3 is CAWSGQSLTADTQYF. The CDR3 DNA reads TGTGCCTGGAGCGGCCAGTCACTCACCGCAGATACGCAGTATTTT.

Only one count was recorded for this clonotype. The CDR3 sequence: CASAAGAEAFF. CDR3 DNA sequence: TGTGCCAGCGCTGCAGGGGCTGAAGCTTTCTTT. The chain joins TRBV19 to TRBJ1-1; a possible D gene is TRBD1 (6 bases). The length of the CDR3 is 11 residues. The germline CDR1 and CDR2 sequences are LNHDA and SQIVND (reference sequence). V lost 9 bases to trimming and J lost 6 bases, with 11 bases between them.

DNA for the CDR3: TGTGCCAGCAGCTTATTGGGCAGGGGGGCAACCTACGAGCAGTACTTC. It yields the protein CASSLLGRGATYEQYF. The chain carries TRBV7-2 and TRBJ2-7, with a tentative D call TRBD1 (7 bases). Germline V gene lookup returns CDR1 SGHTA and CDR2 FQGNSA. The ends were cut back, 2 bases at V and 2 bases at J, with 16 bases in the middle. The CDR3 is made up of 16 amino acids.